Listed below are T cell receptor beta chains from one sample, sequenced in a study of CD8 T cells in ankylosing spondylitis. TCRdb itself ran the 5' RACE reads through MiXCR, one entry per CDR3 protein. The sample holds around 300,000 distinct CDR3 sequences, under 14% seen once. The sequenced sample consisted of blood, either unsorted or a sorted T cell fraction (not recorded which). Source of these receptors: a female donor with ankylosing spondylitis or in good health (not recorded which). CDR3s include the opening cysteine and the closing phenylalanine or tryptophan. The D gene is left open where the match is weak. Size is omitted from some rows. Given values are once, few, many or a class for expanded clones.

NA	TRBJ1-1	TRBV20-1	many	CSALPRQYSTEAFF	TGCAGTGCTCTGCCCCGACAGTACAGCACTGAAGCTTTCTTT
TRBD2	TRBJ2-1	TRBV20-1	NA	CSALLERGYNEQFF	TGCAGTGCTTTGTTGGAGCGGGGCTACAATGAGCAGTTCTTC
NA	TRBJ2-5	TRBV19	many	CASRPLYQETQYF	TGTGCCAGTAGGCCTCTGTACCAAGAGACCCAGTACTTC
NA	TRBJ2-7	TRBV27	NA	CASSFSHGGEQYF	TGTGCCAGCAGTTTTTCCCACGGAGGGGAGCAGTACTTC
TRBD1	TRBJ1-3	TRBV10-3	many	CAIYEPGTVTPWAGNTIYF	TGTGCCATCTATGAACCCGGGACAGTCACTCCCTGGGCTGGAAACACCATATATTTT
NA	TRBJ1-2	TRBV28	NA	CASRLQGSGYTF	TGTGCCAGCAGGCTGCAGGGGTCTGGCTACACCTTC
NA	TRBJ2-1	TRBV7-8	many	CASSLRGVKQFF	TGTGCCAGCAGCTTAAGGGGGGTCAAGCAGTTCTTC
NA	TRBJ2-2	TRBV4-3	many	CASSQEVTATGELFF	TGCGCCAGCAGCCAAGAAGTAACAGCCACCGGGGAGCTGTTTTTT
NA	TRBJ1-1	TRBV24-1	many	CATSDPTIGEAFF	TGTGCCACCAGTGATCCAACGATCGGTGAAGCTTTCTTT
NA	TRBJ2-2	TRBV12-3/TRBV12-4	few	CASSSETGELFF	TGTGCCAGCAGTTCGGAGACCGGGGAGCTGTTTTTT
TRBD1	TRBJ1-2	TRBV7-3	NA	CASSDLIPGGAGYTF	TGTGCCAGCAGCGACCTAATCCCAGGGGGCGCGGGCTACACCTTC
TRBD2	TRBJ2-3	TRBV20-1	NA	CSALPGLVSDTQYF	TGCAGTGCTCTTCCGGGACTAGTGTCGGATACGCAGTATTTT
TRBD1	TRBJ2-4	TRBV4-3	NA	CASSQDPGQGNNIQYF	TGCGCCAGCAGCCAAGATCCTGGACAGGGGAATAACATTCAGTACTTC
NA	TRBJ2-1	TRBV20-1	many	CSARDPDKNNEQFF	TGCAGTGCTAGAGATCCCGACAAAAACAATGAGCAGTTCTTC
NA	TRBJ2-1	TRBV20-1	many	CSVFGPVSYNEQFF	TGCAGTGTTTTCGGACCAGTCTCCTACAATGAGCAGTTCTTC
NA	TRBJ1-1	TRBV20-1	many	CSALTPIPGGDAFF	TGCAGTGCTCTAACCCCTATCCCCGGGGGCGATGCTTTCTTT
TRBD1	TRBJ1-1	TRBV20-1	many	CSARDPPRDRGGTEAFF	TGCAGTGCTAGAGATCCCCCCCGGGACAGGGGCGGCACTGAAGCTTTCTTT
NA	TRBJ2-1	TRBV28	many	CASSLAQGQEFF	TGTGCCAGCAGTTTAGCGCAGGGCCAAGAGTTCTTC
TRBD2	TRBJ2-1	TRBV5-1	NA	CASSLRLAGGIEQFF	TGCGCCAGCAGCTTAAGACTAGCGGGAGGGATAGAGCAGTTCTTC
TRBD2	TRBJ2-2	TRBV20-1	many	CSARGGRAGGPITGELFF	TGCAGTGCTAGAGGTGGACGAGCGGGAGGGCCTATAACCGGGGAGCTGTTTTTT
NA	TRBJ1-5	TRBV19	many	CASRMDRLNNQPQHF	TGTGCCAGTAGGATGGACCGTCTTAACAATCAGCCCCAGCATTTT
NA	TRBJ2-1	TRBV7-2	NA	CASSLDRAVDEQFF	TGTGCCAGCAGCTTAGACAGGGCGGTTGATGAGCAGTTCTTC
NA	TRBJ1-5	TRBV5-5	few	CASSLGLGSNQPQHF	TGTGCCAGCAGCTTGGGTTTAGGTAGCAATCAGCCCCAGCATTTT
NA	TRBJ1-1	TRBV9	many	CASSGGDTVLEAFF	TGTGCCAGCAGCGGAGGGGACACAGTTTTAGAAGCTTTCTTT
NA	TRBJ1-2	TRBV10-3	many	CAISDAEQGRDGYTF	TGTGCCATCAGTGACGCCGAACAGGGTCGCGATGGCTACACCTTC
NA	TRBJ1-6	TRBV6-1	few	CASSERGSNSPLHF	TGTGCCAGCAGTGAAAGGGGGAGTAATTCACCCCTCCACTTT
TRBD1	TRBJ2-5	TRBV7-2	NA	CASSLASTGGAEFQETQYF	TGTGCCAGCAGCTTAGCTTCTACAGGGGGCGCTGAGTTCCAAGAGACCCAGTACTTC
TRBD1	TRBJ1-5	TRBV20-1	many	CSAQRGGTGGQGNQPQHF	TGCAGTGCCCAAAGAGGGGGGACAGGGGGCCAGGGCAATCAGCCCCAGCATTTT
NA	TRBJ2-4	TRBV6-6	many	CAAGGLAKNIQYF	TGTGCCGCAGGGGGGCTAGCCAAAAACATTCAGTACTTC
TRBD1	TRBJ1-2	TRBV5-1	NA	CASSTWTGNGYTF	TGCGCCAGCAGCACTTGGACAGGGAATGGCTACACCTTC
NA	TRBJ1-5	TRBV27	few	CASSLSRFTQPQHF	TGTGCCAGCAGTCTATCACGATTTACTCAGCCCCAGCATTTT
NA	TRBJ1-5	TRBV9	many	CASSVGWDQPQHF	TGTGCCAGCAGCGTAGGCTGGGATCAGCCCCAGCATTTT
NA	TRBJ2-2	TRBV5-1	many	CASSQPRTGELFF	TGCGCCAGCAGCCAGCCCCGCACCGGGGAGCTGTTTTTT
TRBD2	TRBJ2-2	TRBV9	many	CASSVVAGAPSGELFF	TGTGCCAGCAGCGTAGTTGCGGGAGCTCCTTCCGGGGAGCTGTTTTTT
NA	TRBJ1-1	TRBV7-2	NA	CASSARGGQRAFF	TGTGCCAGCAGCGCGCGGGGGGGGCAACGAGCTTTCTTT
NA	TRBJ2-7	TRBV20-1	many	CSAYWWKDEQYF	TGCAGTGCTTACTGGTGGAAGGACGAGCAGTACTTC
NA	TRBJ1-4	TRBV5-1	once	CASSKNDGNEKLIF	TGCGCCAGCAGCAAAAACGACGGGAATGAAAAACTGATTTTT
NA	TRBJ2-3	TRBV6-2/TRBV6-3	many	CASSYSPDTQYF	TGTGCCAGCAGTTACTCTCCAGATACGCAGTATTTT
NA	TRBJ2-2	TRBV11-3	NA	CASSGTEHRTGELFF	TGTGCCAGCAGCGGGACGGAACACCGTACCGGGGAGCTGTTTTTT
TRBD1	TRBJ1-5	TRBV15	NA	CATSRGQGTYQPQHF	TGTGCCACCAGCAGGGGACAGGGGACCTATCAGCCCCAGCATTTT
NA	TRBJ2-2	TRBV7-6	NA	CASSNRQWSTGELFF	TGTGCCAGCAGCAACAGGCAGTGGAGCACCGGGGAGCTGTTTTTT
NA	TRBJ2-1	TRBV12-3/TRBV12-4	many	CASSLGRQNNEQFF	TGTGCCAGCAGTTTGGGAAGGCAAAACAATGAGCAGTTCTTC
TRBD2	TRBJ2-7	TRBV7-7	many	CASSLQAGSSYEQYF	TGTGCCAGCAGCTTACAAGCGGGATCCTCCTACGAGCAGTACTTC
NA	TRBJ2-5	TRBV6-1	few	CASSPNPRQQETQYF	TGTGCCAGCAGCCCCAACCCCAGGCAGCAAGAGACCCAGTACTTC
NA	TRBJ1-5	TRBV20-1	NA	CSATGDSNQPQHF	TGCAGTGCTACGGGCGATAGCAATCAGCCCCAGCATTTT
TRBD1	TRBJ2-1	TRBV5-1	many	CASSLEGTGDNEQFF	TGCGCCAGCAGCTTGGAGGGGACAGGGGATAATGAGCAGTTCTTC
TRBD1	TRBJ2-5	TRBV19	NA	CASSTGVQETQYF	TGTGCCAGTAGCACAGGGGTCCAAGAGACCCAGTACTTC
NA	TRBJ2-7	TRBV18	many	CASSPTISGEQYF	TGTGCCAGCTCACCAACCATATCTGGGGAGCAGTACTTC
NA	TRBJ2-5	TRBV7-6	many	CASSPTLLANQETQYF	TGTGCCAGCAGCCCAACATTGCTTGCGAATCAAGAGACCCAGTACTTC
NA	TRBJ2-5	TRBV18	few	CASSETGETQYF	TGTGCCAGCTCGGAAACGGGAGAGACCCAGTACTTC